The 15 T cell receptor beta chains in this list originate from one sample, sequenced in a study of blood T cell repertoires in COVID-19. Sequencing used immunoSEQ multiplex PCR; TCRdb keeps in-frame clones, though not all of them. The table shows fewer than 500,000 clones, with around 91% occurring only once. The sequencing input was PBMCs or T cells enriched from blood (not recorded which). These receptors all come from a man aged 25 to 40 who had recovered from COVID-19.

This clone was seen only a few times. The chain combines TRBV29-1 with TRBJ2-7, with a tentative D call TRBD1 (5 bases). V was trimmed by 4 bases and J by 3 bases, leaving 7 bases between them. Germline values: CDR1 SQVTM, CDR2 ANQGSEA. CDR3 size: 11 residues. The CDR3 DNA is TGCAGCGTTGGGGGCTTCTACGAGCAGTACTTC. Translated, it gives CSVGGFYEQYF.

The rearrangement joins TRBV9 to TRBJ1-1; 7 bases align to TRBD1. The CDR3 consists of 14 residues. CDR1 is SGDLS and CDR2 is YYNGEE in the germline V gene. V gave up 0 bases and J gave up 5 bases; unmatched junction bases: 4. The CDR3 DNA follows: TGTGCCAGCAGCGTAGCGGCAGGGGGGACTGAAGCTTTCTTT. Its translation is CASSVAAGGTEAFF.

The chain is built from TRBV2 and TRBJ1-5, with TRBD1 as a possible D gene (6 bases). In germline, CDR1 is SNHLY, CDR2 FYNNEI. V lost 6 bases and J lost 2, with 14 bases in between. The CDR3 totals 15 residues. CDR3 region: CASSIRGLRNQPQHF. In DNA form, the CDR3 reads TGTGCCAGCAGCATCAGGGGATTACGCAATCAGCCCCAGCATTTT.

This chain connects TRBV28 to TRBJ1-1, with D uncertain. CDR3 size: 15 residues. CDR1 and CDR2 from the germline V gene are MDHEN and SYDVKM. V lost 3 bases, J lost 0 bases, and 11 bases lay in between. For the CDR3, the DNA is TGTGCCAGCAGTTTTAGCCCTTCGATGAACACTGAAGCTTTCTTT. Translating it yields CASSFSPSMNTEAFF.

The chain couples TRBV28 to TRBJ2-7; the D gene is possibly TRBD2 (5 bases). Germline CDR1 and CDR2: MDHEN and SYDVKM. The V end lost 3 bases, the J end lost 3 bases, and 9 bases lay between the germline ends. This CDR3 is 13 amino acids long. DNA for the CDR3: TGTGCCAGCAGTTTTGGGAGAAACTACGAGCAGTACTTC. Its translation is CASSFGRNYEQYF. The full variable domain, completed using reference TRBV28 and TRBJ2-7, is DVKVTQSSRYLVKRTGEKVFLECVQDMDHENMFWYRQDPGLGLRLIYFSYDVKMKEKGDIPEGYSVSREKKERFSLILESASTNQTSMYLCASSFGRNYEQYFGPGTRLTVT.

The chain combines TRBV4-2 with TRBJ2-5, with no clear D. V lost 5 bases, J lost 5 bases, and 18 bases lay in between. The CDR3 length is 15 residues. From germline, CDR1 is LGHNA and CDR2 YNFKEQ. In nucleotides, the CDR3 is TGTGCCAGCAGCTATGTTGTCGAGCCCGCGGAGACCCAGTACTTC. This encodes CASSYVVEPAETQYF.

The chain couples TRBV19 to TRBJ2-7, with 9 bases fitting TRBD1. This CDR3 spans 15 amino acids. Germline V gives CDR1 LNHDA, CDR2 SQIVND (reference sequence). V trimming: 3 bases; J trimming: 2 bases; junction bases outside the gene matches: 5. CDR3 DNA sequence: TGTGCCAGTAGTATGGGACAGGGTCCGGCCTACGAGCAGTACTTC. Protein: CASSMGQGPAYEQYF.

The rearrangement joins TRBV12-5 to TRBJ1-1, with 7 nucleotides matching TRBD1. The V gene end was trimmed by 0 bases and the J gene end by 5 bases; junction bases not matched to a gene: 3. The V gene's germline CDR1 is LGHNT and CDR2 FRNRAP. The CDR3 sequence is 14 residues long. As DNA, the CDR3 is TGTGCTAGTGGTTTGGTGACAGGGTGGACTGAAGCTTTCTTT. It specifies CASGLVTGWTEAFF.

This chain connects TRBV28 to TRBJ1-2; 11 nucleotides align to TRBD1. Germline-derived CDR1 and CDR2 are MDHEN and SYDVKM. Trimming removed 6 bases from V and 8 bases from J; junction bases left unmatched: 8. The CDR3 covers 14 residues. The CDR3 protein is CASSRTGGAYGYTF. CDR3 DNA: TGTGCCAGCAGCAGGACAGGGGGCGCATACGGCTACACCTTC.

The chain recombines TRBV19 with TRBJ1-1, with 7 bases lining up with TRBD1. The CDR3 loop spans 15 amino acids. Unmatched junction bases numbered 7, after V lost 5 bases and J lost 1 base. Germline CDR1 reads LNHDA; CDR2 reads SQIVND (reference sequence). As DNA, the CDR3 is TGTGCCAGTAGTCCCTCTGACAGGGCGAACACTGAAGCTTTCTTT. Residues: CASSPSDRANTEAFF.

This clone was seen just once. V usage is TRBV6-2 or TRBV6-3 and J usage is TRBJ2-1, with D uncertain. The V gene's germline CDR1 is MNHEY and CDR2 SVGEGT. The CDR3 covers 11 residues. The ends were cut back, 2 bases at V and 11 bases at J, with 7 bases in the middle. The CDR3, as DNA: TGTGCCAGCAGTTACGGCCTTCAGCAGTTCTTC. As protein: CASSYGLQQFF.

Turning to this clone: One junction end disagrees with the germline gene, perhaps due to a read error. This rearrangement joins TRBV7-7 to TRBJ2-5; D may be TRBD1 (5 bases). The CDR3 is made up of 15 amino acids. Per germline, CDR1 SSHAT and CDR2 FNYEAQ (reference sequence). The CDR3 protein is CASSLVGAAQETQYF. The DNA of the CDR3 is TGTGCTAGCAGCTTAGTTGGGGCAGCACAAGAGACCCAGTACTTC.

This chain links TRBV7-2 with TRBJ2-3, with TRBD1 matching 7 bases. The CDR3 consists of 16 residues. The V and J ends lost 5 bases and 4 bases, in that order; junction bases with no gene match: 12. Germline V lookup: CDR1 SGHTA, CDR2 FQGNSA. Written as DNA, the CDR3 is TGTGCCAGCAGCAAACCTCGACAGGGTAACCCAGATACGCAGTATTTT. Its translation: CASSKPRQGNPDTQYF.

The V and J genes are TRBV11-2 and TRBJ1-1; 7 bases match TRBD1. This CDR3 comprises 16 residues. V gave up 1 base and J gave up 0 bases; unmatched junction bases: 5. Germline V gene lookup returns CDR1 SGHAT and CDR2 FQNNGV. CDR3 sequence (DNA): TGTGCCAGCAGCTTAGGAGGACAGGTCTTGAACACTGAAGCTTTCTTT. It codes for CASSLGGQVLNTEAFF.

The chain combines TRBV9 with TRBJ2-7; 12 bases match TRBD1. The CDR3 is 15 amino acids. V shed 4 bases and J 0 bases; nucleotides not matched to a gene: 2. Germline CDR1 SGDLS, CDR2 YYNGEE. For the CDR3, the DNA is TGTGCCAGCAGCTTGGGACAGGGGGCCTCCTACGAGCAGTACTTC. This translates into CASSLGQGASYEQYF. Using reference TRBV9 and TRBJ2-7 for the parts outside the CDR3, the full variable domain is DSGVTQTPKHLITATGQRVTLRCSPRSGDLSVYWYQQSLDQGLQFLIQYYNGEERAKGNILERFSAQQFPDLHSELNLSSLELGDSALYFCASSLGQGASYEQYFGPGTRLTVT.